These T cell receptor beta chains were read from a single sample in a study of blood T cell repertoires in COVID-19. The repertoire was sequenced with immunoSEQ multiplex PCR; TCRdb's copy has only in-frame clones and lacks some. The sample holds 210,000 or so clones, over 80% seen once. Sequencing was done on a sample of peripheral blood. All receptors derive from a man under 40 with COVID-19, enrolled during active disease. CDR3s include the opening cysteine and the closing phenylalanine or tryptophan. The D gene is left open where the match is weak. Rows give clone size only sometimes, using once, few, many, or a class for an expanded clone.

D gene,J gene,clone size,V gene,CDR3 protein,CDR3 DNA
.,TRBJ1-3,.,TRBV6-5,CASSLDRSTGNTIYF,TGTGCCAGCAGTCTCGACAGGTCCACTGGAAACACCATATATTTT
.,TRBJ2-1,.,TRBV27,CASSLDPSGAYNEQFF,TGTGCCAGCAGTCTCGACCCCTCCGGAGCCTACAATGAGCAGTTCTTC
.,TRBJ2-6,.,TRBV3-1/TRBV3-2,CASSQGESGANVLTF,TGTGCCAGCAGTCAAGGGGAGTCTGGGGCCAACGTCCTGACTTTC
.,TRBJ1-1,.,TRBV5-1,CASSLPGHGMNTEAFF,TGCGCCAGCAGTTTGCCGGGTCACGGGATGAACACTGAAGCTTTCTTT
.,TRBJ2-5,.,TRBV7-2,CASSAQGGQETQYF,TGTGCCAGCAGCGCTCAGGGAGGCCAAGAGACCCAGTACTTC
.,TRBJ1-1,.,TRBV18,CASSPPGPAQNTEAFF,TGTGCCAGCTCACCGCCTGGGCCGGCCCAGAACACTGAAGCTTTCTTT
TRBD2,TRBJ2-1,.,TRBV14,CASSQDRASGGMGEQFF,TGTGCCAGCAGCCAAGATAGGGCGAGCGGGGGAATGGGTGAGCAGTTCTTC
TRBD1,TRBJ1-1,.,TRBV7-6,CASSPLTGELATEAFF,TGTGCCAGCAGCCCTCTAACAGGGGAGTTGGCCACTGAAGCTTTCTTT
.,TRBJ1-2,.,TRBV29-1,CSVSREGGYTF,TGCAGCGTTAGCAGGGAGGGCGGCTACACCTTC
TRBD1,TRBJ2-3,.,TRBV24-1,CATSDRTGGPDTQYF,TGTGCCACCAGTGATCGGACAGGGGGGCCAGATACGCAGTATTTT
.,TRBJ2-3,.,TRBV3-1/TRBV3-2,CASSHERGTDTQYF,TGTGCCAGCAGCCATGAGCGGGGCACAGATACGCAGTATTTT
TRBD1,TRBJ2-7,once,TRBV19,CASSVDGTGDYEQYF,TGTGCCAGTAGTGTTGATGGGACAGGGGATTACGAGCAGTACTTC
.,TRBJ2-3,few,TRBV28,CASSSGSSPDTQYF,TGTGCCAGCAGTTCCGGGTCTTCCCCAGATACGCAGTATTTT
.,TRBJ2-4,few,TRBV6-5,CASSYPGAKNIQYF,TGTGCCAGCAGTTACCCAGGAGCCAAAAACATTCAGTACTTC
.,TRBJ1-6,.,TRBV7-3,CASSLINNSPLHF,TGTGCCAGCAGCTTAATAAACAACTCACCCCTCCACTTT
.,TRBJ1-2,few,TRBV6-2/TRBV6-3,CASSLDRDKYAYGYTF,TGTGCCAGCAGTTTAGACCGGGACAAATACGCCTATGGCTACACCTTC
TRBD2,TRBJ2-3,.,TRBV5-6,CASSYIRLAGYTDTQYF,TGTGCCAGCAGCTATATCCGACTAGCGGGGTACACAGATACGCAGTATTTT
TRBD1,TRBJ2-7,.,TRBV12-3/TRBV12-4,CASSFPGQKQYF,TGTGCCAGCAGTTTCCCGGGACAGAAGCAGTACTTC
TRBD1,TRBJ1-1,.,TRBV19,CASSTRQGARNTEAFF,TGTGCCAGTAGTACTCGACAGGGGGCGCGGAACACTGAAGCTTTCTTT
.,TRBJ2-1,.,TRBV27,CASSLSGLNYNEQFF,TGTGCCAGCAGTTTATCGGGACTGAACTACAATGAGCAGTTCTTC
TRBD1,TRBJ2-7,.,TRBV18,CASSSDTGQGARGDF,TGTGCCAGCTCATCCGACACGGGACAGGGGGCCAGGGGGGACTTC
TRBD1,TRBJ2-7,.,TRBV5-4,CASSFPGQGRPILYEQYF,TGTGCCAGCAGTTTTCCGGGACAGGGTCGTCCTATTCTCTACGAGCAGTACTTC
TRBD1,TRBJ1-2,.,TRBV2,CATGDSSYGYTF,TGTGCCACCGGGGACAGTTCATATGGCTACACCTTC
TRBD2,TRBJ2-2,.,TRBV4-2,CASSQDPSGGAVNTGELFF,TGTGCCAGCAGCCAAGATCCTAGCGGGGGGGCGGTTAACACCGGGGAGCTGTTTTTT
TRBD2,TRBJ2-7,.,TRBV30,CAWSQAGYEQYF,TGTGCCTGGAGTCAAGCGGGATACGAGCAGTACTTC
TRBD1,TRBJ1-2,.,TRBV5-1,CASSSGQGVGGYTF,TGCGCCAGCAGCTCGGGACAGGGGGTCGGTGGCTACACCTTC
TRBD2,TRBJ2-1,.,TRBV7-2,CASSYSGSGWEQFF,TGTGCCAGCAGCTACAGCGGGAGCGGATGGGAGCAGTTCTTC
.,TRBJ1-6,.,TRBV24-1,CATSDLSQGDSPLHF,TGTGCCACCAGTGATTTGTCCCAGGGTGATTCACCCCTCCACTTT
TRBD1,TRBJ1-1,few,TRBV10-3,CAISPGTVNTEAFF,TGTGCCATCAGTCCCGGGACAGTGAACACTGAAGCTTTCTTT
TRBD2,TRBJ2-5,.,TRBV11-2,CAVGLAGSETQYF,TGTGCCGTCGGACTAGCGGGATCGGAGACCCAGTACTTC
.,TRBJ1-1,once,TRBV29-1,CSVETVMNTEAFF,TGCAGCGTTGAGACAGTTATGAACACTGAAGCTTTCTTT
TRBD1,TRBJ1-2,.,TRBV7-2,CASSLQGAANYGYTF,TGTGCCAGCAGCTTGCAGGGGGCGGCTAACTATGGCTACACCTTC
TRBD2,TRBJ2-1,.,TRBV13,CASSLGPSGSNEQFF,TGTGCCAGCAGCTTAGGTCCTAGCGGGAGTAATGAGCAGTTCTTC
.,TRBJ1-1,.,TRBV20-1,CSARDAQGPFF,TGCAGTGCTAGAGATGCTCAGGGGCCTTTCTTT
.,TRBJ1-5,.,TRBV4-3,CASSQELLPFINQPQHF,TGCGCCAGCAGCCAAGAACTCCTCCCCTTTATCAATCAGCCCCAGCATTTT
.,TRBJ1-5,.,TRBV11-3,CASSLVITGNNQPQHF,TGTGCCAGCAGCTTAGTTATCACAGGTAACAATCAGCCCCAGCATTTT
.,TRBJ2-7,.,TRBV11-3,CASSLEWGGGTYEQYF,TGTGCCAGCAGCTTAGAATGGGGCGGTGGAACCTACGAGCAGTACTTC
TRBD2,TRBJ2-1,.,TRBV5-1,CASSSGGEVSYNEQFF,TGCGCCAGCAGCTCGGGGGGAGAGGTTTCCTACAATGAGCAGTTCTTC
.,TRBJ1-5,.,TRBV28,CASSLSRTNQPQHF,TGTGCCAGCAGTTTATCCCGGACTAATCAGCCCCAGCATTTT
TRBD2,TRBJ2-2,.,TRBV6-4,CASSDSAGAGELFF,TGTGCCAGCAGTGACTCAGCGGGAGCCGGGGAGCTGTTTTTT
TRBD2,TRBJ2-1,.,TRBV5-1,CASSSIAGPPREQFF,TGCGCCAGCAGCTCCATAGCGGGGCCGCCCCGTGAGCAGTTCTTC
.,TRBJ2-3,.,TRBV27,CASRKGGGDTQYF,TGTGCCAGCAGGAAGGGAGGTGGAGATACGCAGTATTTT
TRBD2,TRBJ2-1,.,TRBV15,CATSTPRASGSNEQFF,TGTGCCACCAGCACGCCACGGGCTAGCGGTAGCAATGAGCAGTTCTTC
TRBD2,TRBJ2-1,.,TRBV2,CASNPPAGGPRSYNEQFF,TGTGCCAGCAATCCCCCAGCGGGGGGGCCTAGGTCCTACAATGAGCAGTTCTTC
.,TRBJ2-7,.,TRBV11-2,CASSLALTQGYEQYF,TGTGCCAGCAGCTTAGCGCTCACCCAGGGCTACGAGCAGTACTTC
.,TRBJ1-5,once,TRBV4-2,CASSQDFWQSNQPQHF,TGTGCCAGCAGCCAAGATTTCTGGCAGTCTAATCAGCCCCAGCATTTT
TRBD1,TRBJ2-1,once,TRBV11-3,CASSPRDSGMFF,TGTGCCAGCAGCCCCAGGGACAGCGGTATGTTCTTC
TRBD1,TRBJ2-1,.,TRBV6-5,CASSTRDRGKNEQFF,TGTGCCAGCAGTACCCGGGACAGGGGGAAAAATGAGCAGTTCTTC
.,TRBJ2-7,.,TRBV6-5,CASSSPDRGSYEQYF,TGTGCCAGCAGTTCCCCGGACCGGGGCTCCTACGAGCAGTACTTC
.,TRBJ1-3,.,TRBV11-2,CASSPRRSTQGSGNTIYF,TGTGCCAGCAGCCCAAGACGGAGTACCCAAGGTTCTGGAAACACCATATATTTT
.,TRBJ1-6,.,TRBV6-5,CASMASGYNSPLHF,TGTGCCAGCATGGCTTCGGGTTATAATTCACCCCTCCACTTT
TRBD1,TRBJ1-1,.,TRBV6-5,CASITDRMGTEAFF,TGTGCCAGCATTACGGACAGGATGGGTACTGAAGCTTTCTTT
TRBD1,TRBJ1-2,.,TRBV7-2,CASTRTGGGGYTF,TGTGCCAGCACCCGAACAGGGGGCGGTGGCTACACCTTC
TRBD1,TRBJ2-3,.,TRBV19,CASTVGQITDTQYF,TGTGCCAGTACCGTGGGACAGATCACAGATACGCAGTATTTT